The 11 T cell receptor beta chains below were found in one sample sequenced in a study of T cell responses to AZD1222 COVID-19 vaccine. Assay used: immunoSEQ multiplex PCR; TCRdb lists only in-frame clones, some missing. The sample lists some 97,000 clones, just under 90% occurring once. This sample comprised peripheral blood, obtained on day 0 of AZD1222 vaccination. The origin of the receptors is an adult in good health.

The count of this clone is one. The V and J genes are TRBV6-4 and TRBJ2-1, with TRBD2 as a possible D gene (6 bases). Trimming shortened V by 4 bases and J by 3 bases, and 10 bases separated the two germline ends. Germline CDR1 MRHNA, CDR2 SNTAGT. The CDR3 runs 14 residues. CDR3 protein: CASSVTSLYNEQFF. CDR3 DNA: TGTGCCAGCAGTGTGACTAGTCTCTACAATGAGCAGTTCTTC.

This clone was observed once. The chain has TRBV5-1 and TRBJ2-7; possibly TRBD1 for D (6 bases). With 2 bases removed from V and 0 bases from J, the gap between germline ends came to 12 bases. CDR3 size: 15 residues. CDR1 is SGHRS, CDR2 YFSETQ, per germline. CDR3 sequence: CASSLWTESSYEQYF. Here the CDR3 DNA reads TGCGCCAGCAGCTTATGGACAGAGAGCTCCTACGAGCAGTACTTC.

V and J are TRBV4-1 and TRBJ1-2, with unresolved D. This CDR3 spans 16 amino acids. From germline, CDR1 is MGHRA and CDR2 YSYEKL. V lost 0 bases, J lost 2 bases, and 13 bases lay in between. The DNA for the CDR3 is TGCGCCAGCAGCCAAGATTTCAGGAGCGTGAACTATGGCTACACCTTC. Translation: CASSQDFRSVNYGYTF.

This clone is a singleton in its sample. The J gene is TRBJ1-1, the V gene TRBV9, with a possible D match to TRBD1 (5 bases). The CDR3 runs to 15 residues. Trimming removed 5 bases at V and 1 base at J, with 15 bases between. CDR1 SGDLS and CDR2 YYNGEE come from the germline V gene. CDR3 in DNA: TGTGCCAGCAGTCCCTTGGGACGGCAGAACACTGAAGCTTTCTTT. Encoded protein: CASSPLGRQNTEAFF.

This chain uses TRBV5-1 with TRBJ2-1; a possible D gene is TRBD1 (6 bases). This CDR3 spans 17 amino acids. The germline V and J ends were trimmed by 0 bases and 0 bases, with 13 bases remaining between them. Germline V gene lookup returns CDR1 SGHRS and CDR2 YFSETQ. The CDR3 coding sequence is TGCGCCAGCAGCTTGGGGGGGACATTCGTCTCCTACAATGAGCAGTTCTTC. Translation: CASSLGGTFVSYNEQFF. The whole variable domain, remainder taken from reference TRBV5-1 and TRBJ2-1, is KAGVTQTPRYLIKTRGQQVTLSCSPISGHRSVSWYQQTPGQGLQFLFEYFSETQRNKGNFPGRFSGRQFSNSRSEMNVSTLELGDSALYLCASSLGGTFVSYNEQFFGPGTRLTVL.

The chain is built from TRBV6-5 and TRBJ2-7; the D call may be TRBD1 or TRBD2 (5 bases each). Germline loops: CDR1 MNHEY, CDR2 SVGAGI. This CDR3 is 15 amino acids long. Between the trimmed V and J ends, which lost 5 bases and 0 bases, there was a span of 14 bases. CDR3 DNA: TGTGCCAGCAGTCCCGGGACGGGAAGCTCCTACGAGCAGTACTTC. Translating it yields CASSPGTGSSYEQYF.

This clone appeared once. The chain combines TRBV5-1 with TRBJ1-1, with D uncertain. Germline V CDR1 and CDR2: SGHRS, YFSETQ. V lost 4 bases to trimming and J lost 1 base, with 11 bases between them. This CDR3 contains 14 residues. The CDR3 DNA is TGCGCCAGCAGCACCGGACGGCAGAACACTGAAGCTTTCTTT. Residues: CASSTGRQNTEAFF.

CDR3 amino acids: CASSLALVSNEQFF. CDR3 coding DNA: TGTGCCAGCAGCTTAGCGCTAGTAAGCAATGAGCAGTTCTTC. The chain has TRBV7-2 and TRBJ2-1; D gene unclear. Germline-derived CDR1 and CDR2 are SGHTA and FQGNSA. Between the trimmed V and J ends, which lost 0 bases and 6 bases, there was a span of 9 bases. This CDR3 contains 14 residues.

This clone has only one observation. The chain recombines TRBV18 with TRBJ2-1; unclear D gene. CDR1 and CDR2 (germline): KGHSH, LQKENI. V shed 0 bases and J shed 2 bases, with 14 bases lying between them. The CDR3 has 17 residues. The DNA for the CDR3 is TGTGCCAGCTCACCACCGTGGGGTAGTGGGCCCTACAATGAGCAGTTCTTC. It translates to CASSPPWGSGPYNEQFF. Complete variable domain (other parts from reference TRBV18 and TRBJ2-1): NAGVMQNPRHLVRRRGQEARLRCSPMKGHSHVYWYRQLPEEGLKFMVYLQKENIIDESGMPKERFSAEFPKEGPSILRIQQVVRGDSAAYFCASSPPWGSGPYNEQFFGPGTRLTVL.

The CDR3 loop reads CATSDGTGAQSFWTQYF. As DNA, the CDR3 is TGTGCCACCAGTGATGGCACGGGTGCACAGAGCTTTTGGACCCAGTACTTC. The chain uses TRBV24-1 and TRBJ2-5; D uncertain. This CDR3 region has 17 residues. V was pared by 3 bases and J by 7 bases, with 23 bases between. CDR1 and CDR2 (germline): KGHDR, SFDVKD.

The chain combines TRBV15 with TRBJ2-3; no clear D gene. The germline gives CDR1 LNHNV, CDR2 YYDKDF (reference sequence). V was shortened by 7 bases and J by 1 base, with 9 bases between the two germline ends. This CDR3 has 13 residues. The CDR3 loop is CATNGNRTDTQYF. The DNA of the CDR3 is TGTGCCACCAATGGGAACCGCACAGATACGCAGTATTTT. Filled out from reference TRBV15 and TRBJ2-3, the complete variable domain reads DAMVIQNPRYQVTQFGKPVTLSCSQTLNHNVMYWYQQKSSQAPKLLFHYYDKDFNNEADTPDNFQSRRPNTSFCFLDIRSPGLGDTAMYLCATNGNRTDTQYFGPGTRLTVL.